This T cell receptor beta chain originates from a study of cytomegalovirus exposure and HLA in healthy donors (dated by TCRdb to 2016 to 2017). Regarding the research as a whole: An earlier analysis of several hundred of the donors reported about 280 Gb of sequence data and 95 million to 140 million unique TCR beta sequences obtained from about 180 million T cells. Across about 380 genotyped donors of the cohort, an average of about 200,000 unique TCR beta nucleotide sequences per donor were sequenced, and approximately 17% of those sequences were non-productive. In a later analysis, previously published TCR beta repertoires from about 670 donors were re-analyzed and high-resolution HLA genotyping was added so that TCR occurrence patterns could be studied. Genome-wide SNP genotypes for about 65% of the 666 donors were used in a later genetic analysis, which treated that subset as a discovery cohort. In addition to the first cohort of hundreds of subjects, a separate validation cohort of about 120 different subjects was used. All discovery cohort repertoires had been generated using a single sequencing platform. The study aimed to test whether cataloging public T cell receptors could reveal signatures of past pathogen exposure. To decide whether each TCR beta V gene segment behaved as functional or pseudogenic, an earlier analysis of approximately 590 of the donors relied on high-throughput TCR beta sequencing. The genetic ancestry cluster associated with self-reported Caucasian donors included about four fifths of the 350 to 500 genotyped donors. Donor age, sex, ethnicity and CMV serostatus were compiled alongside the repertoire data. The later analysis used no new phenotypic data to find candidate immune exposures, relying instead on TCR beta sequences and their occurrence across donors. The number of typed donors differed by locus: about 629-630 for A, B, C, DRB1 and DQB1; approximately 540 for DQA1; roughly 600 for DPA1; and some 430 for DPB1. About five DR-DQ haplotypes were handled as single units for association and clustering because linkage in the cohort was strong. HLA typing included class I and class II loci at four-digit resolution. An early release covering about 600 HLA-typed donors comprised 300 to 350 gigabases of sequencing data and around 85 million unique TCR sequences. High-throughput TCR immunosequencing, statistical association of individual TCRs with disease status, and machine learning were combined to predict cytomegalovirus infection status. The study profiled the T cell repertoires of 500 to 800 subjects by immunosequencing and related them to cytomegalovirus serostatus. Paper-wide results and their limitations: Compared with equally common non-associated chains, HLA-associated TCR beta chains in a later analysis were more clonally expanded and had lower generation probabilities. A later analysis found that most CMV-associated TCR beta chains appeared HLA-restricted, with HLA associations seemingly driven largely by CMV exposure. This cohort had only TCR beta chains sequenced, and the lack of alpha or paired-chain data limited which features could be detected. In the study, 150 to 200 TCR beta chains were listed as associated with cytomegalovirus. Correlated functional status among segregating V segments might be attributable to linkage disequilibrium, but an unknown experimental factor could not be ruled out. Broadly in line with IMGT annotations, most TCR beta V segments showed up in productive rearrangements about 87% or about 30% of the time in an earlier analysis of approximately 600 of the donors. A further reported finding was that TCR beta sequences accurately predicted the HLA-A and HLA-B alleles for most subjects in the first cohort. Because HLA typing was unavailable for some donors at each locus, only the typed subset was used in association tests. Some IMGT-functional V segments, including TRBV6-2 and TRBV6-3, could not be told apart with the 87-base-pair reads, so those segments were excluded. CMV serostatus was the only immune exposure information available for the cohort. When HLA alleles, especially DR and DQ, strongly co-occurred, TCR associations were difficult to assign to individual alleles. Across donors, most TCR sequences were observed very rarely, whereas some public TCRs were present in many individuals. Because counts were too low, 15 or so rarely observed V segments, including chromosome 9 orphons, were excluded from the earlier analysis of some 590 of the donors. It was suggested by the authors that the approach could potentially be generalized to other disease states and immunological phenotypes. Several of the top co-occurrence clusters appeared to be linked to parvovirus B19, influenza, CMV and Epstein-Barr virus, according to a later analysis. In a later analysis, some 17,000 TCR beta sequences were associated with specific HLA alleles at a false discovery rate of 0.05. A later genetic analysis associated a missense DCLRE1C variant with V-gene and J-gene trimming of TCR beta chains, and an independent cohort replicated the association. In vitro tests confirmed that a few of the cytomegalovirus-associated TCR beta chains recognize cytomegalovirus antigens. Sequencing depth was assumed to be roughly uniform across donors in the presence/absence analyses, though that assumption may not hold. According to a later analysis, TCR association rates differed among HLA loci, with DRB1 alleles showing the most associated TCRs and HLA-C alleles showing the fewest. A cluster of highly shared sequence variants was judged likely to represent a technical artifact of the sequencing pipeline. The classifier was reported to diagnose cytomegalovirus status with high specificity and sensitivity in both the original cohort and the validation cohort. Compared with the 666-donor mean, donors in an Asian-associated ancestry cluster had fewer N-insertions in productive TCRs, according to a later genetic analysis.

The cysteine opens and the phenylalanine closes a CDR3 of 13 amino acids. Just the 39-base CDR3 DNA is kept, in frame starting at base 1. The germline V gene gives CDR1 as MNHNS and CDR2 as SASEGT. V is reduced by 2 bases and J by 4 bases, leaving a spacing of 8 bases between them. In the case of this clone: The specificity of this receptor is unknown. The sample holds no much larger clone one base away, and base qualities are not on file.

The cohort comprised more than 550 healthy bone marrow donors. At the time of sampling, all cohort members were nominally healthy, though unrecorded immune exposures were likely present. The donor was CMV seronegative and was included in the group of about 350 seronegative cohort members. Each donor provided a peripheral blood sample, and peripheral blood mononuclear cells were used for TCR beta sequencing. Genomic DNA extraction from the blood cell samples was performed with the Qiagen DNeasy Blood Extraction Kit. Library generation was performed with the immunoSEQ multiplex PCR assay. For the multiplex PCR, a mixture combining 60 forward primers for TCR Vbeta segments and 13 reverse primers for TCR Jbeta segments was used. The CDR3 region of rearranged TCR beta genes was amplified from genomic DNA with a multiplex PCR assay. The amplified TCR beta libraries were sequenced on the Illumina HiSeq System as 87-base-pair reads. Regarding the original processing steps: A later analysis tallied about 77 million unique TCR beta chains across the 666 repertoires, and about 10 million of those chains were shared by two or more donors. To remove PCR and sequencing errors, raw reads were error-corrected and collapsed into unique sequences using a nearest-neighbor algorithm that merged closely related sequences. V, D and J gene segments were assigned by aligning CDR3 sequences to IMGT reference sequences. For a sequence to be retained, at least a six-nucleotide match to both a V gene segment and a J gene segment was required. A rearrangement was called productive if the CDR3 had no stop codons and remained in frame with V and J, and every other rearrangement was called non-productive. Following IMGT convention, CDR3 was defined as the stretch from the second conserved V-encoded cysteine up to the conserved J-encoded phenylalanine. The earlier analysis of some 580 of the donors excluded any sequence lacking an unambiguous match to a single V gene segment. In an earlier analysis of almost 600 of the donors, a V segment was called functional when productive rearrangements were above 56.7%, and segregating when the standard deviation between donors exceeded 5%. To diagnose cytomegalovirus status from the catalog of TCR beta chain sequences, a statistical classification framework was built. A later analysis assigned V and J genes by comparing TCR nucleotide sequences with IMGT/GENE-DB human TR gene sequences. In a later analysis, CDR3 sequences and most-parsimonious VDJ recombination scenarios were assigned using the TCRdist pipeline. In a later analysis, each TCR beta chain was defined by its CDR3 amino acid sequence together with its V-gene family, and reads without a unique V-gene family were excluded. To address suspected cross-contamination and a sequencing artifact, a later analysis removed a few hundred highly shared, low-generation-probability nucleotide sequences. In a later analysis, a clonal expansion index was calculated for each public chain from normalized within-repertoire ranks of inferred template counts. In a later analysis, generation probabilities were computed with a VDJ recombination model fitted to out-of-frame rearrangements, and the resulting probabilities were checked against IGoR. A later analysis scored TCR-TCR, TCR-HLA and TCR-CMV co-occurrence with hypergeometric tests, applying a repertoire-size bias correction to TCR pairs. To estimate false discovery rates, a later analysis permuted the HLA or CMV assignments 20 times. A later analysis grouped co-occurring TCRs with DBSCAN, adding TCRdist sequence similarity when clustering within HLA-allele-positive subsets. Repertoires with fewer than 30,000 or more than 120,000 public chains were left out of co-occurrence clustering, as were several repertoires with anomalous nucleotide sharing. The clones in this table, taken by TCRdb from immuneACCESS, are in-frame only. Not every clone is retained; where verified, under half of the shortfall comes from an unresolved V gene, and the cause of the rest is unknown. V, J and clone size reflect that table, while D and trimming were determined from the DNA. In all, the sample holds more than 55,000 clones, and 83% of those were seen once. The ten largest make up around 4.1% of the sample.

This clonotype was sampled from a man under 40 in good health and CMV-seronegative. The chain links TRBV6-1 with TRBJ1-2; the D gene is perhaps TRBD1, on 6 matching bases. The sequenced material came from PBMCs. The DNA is TGTGCCAGCAGTGAAACAGGGATCTATGGCTACACCTTC. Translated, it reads CASSETGIYGYTF.